Included here is one TCR beta chain sequence, with context. Its antigen is unidentified. The sample is drawn from a study of metastatic and nonmetastatic thyroid tumors. Whole-study findings and limits: Significantly greater TCR beta diversity was reportedly found in malignant thyroid tumors than in benign nodules (in blood and tumor).

Deletions cut 3 bases from V and 7 bases from J, with 7 bases between. CDR1 and CDR2 (germline): KGHSH, LQKENI. The CDR3 runs 11 residues. Treatment of any kind had been given to no patient before thyroid surgery. Authors' data handling: Researchers built a distant-metastasis classifier for papillary thyroid cancer that drew on CDR3 differences across clinicopathological groups. TCRdb reanalyzed the PCR reads with MiXCR. TCRdb, not the original authors, processed these V and J calls. This table has tens of thousands of clones, more than 45% appearing once. The sequence was obtained from a male donor with papillary thyroid cancer or a benign thyroid nodule (not recorded which). Some clones in this sample may be carry-over from other donors' samples. Sequenced sample: tumor tissue. V usage is TRBV18 and J usage is TRBJ2-7; no clear D. Here the CDR3 DNA reads TGTGCCAGCTCACCGGGGTGGGAGCAGTACTTC. Its translation is CASSPGWEQYF.